This T cell receptor beta chain appears in the sequencing data of a study of shared clonotypes between healthy human individuals. Across the whole study: Plates per donor: three CD4 naive, three CD4 memory, two CD8 naive, one CD8 memory. Notes on the study in general: Richness estimates generally favored naive over memory subsets. A small donor pool kept down the genetic and exposure-history diversity that was represented.

Notes on this clone: Antigen unknown.

Authors' processing steps: Filtering differed because ImmunoSEQ produced junction-only sequences that carried no quality scores. Repertoires were generated with immunoSEQ multiplex PCR, while TCRdb's copy carries only in-frame clones and drops some. D and trimming were read from the DNA, whereas the V and J calls and clone size are those reported in that table. The sample lists about 2.4 million clones, approximately 93% occurring once. The CDR3 contains 12 residues. The V gene lost 8 bases and the J gene lost 6 bases, with 11 bases spanning the gap. The germline CDR1 and CDR2 sequences are SEHNR and FQNEAQ (reference sequence).

The sequenced material came from naive CD4+ T cells from PBMCs. Sample subset: CD45RA+ positively selected. This receptor was identified in a man aged 18 to 29 in good health. Some clones in this sample may be carry-over from other donors' samples. The chain carries TRBV7-9 and TRBJ2-1; D perhaps matches TRBD2 (6 bases). The CDR3 DNA follows: TGTGCCAGCGACCGGGGGTTCAATGAGCAGTTCTTC. Translated, it gives CASDRGFNEQFF.